What follows is one TCR beta chain and its context. What it binds is not known. Each of the donors was a healthy bone marrow donor. The data are from a study of cytomegalovirus exposure and HLA in healthy donors. Regarding the study as a whole: Association of roughly 18,000 TCR beta sequences with HLA alleles was found at 0.05 false discovery rate in a later analysis. A later analysis reportedly identified an Asian-associated ancestry cluster as carrying fewer N-insertions than the roughly 700-donor mean.

The CDR3 is made up of 15 amino acids. CDR1 is MNHEY, CDR2 SMNVEV, per germline (reference sequence). Unmatched junction bases numbered 6, after V lost 5 bases and J lost 5 bases. PCR primers comprised 60 Vbeta and 13 Jbeta primers. The table came from immunoSEQ multiplex PCR; TCRdb's copy has only in-frame clones and leaves some out. Of hundreds of thousands of clones listed, around 80% were seen once; the top ten hold 3.5% to 4%. The chain employs TRBV27 and TRBJ2-7; TRBD2 aligns across 13 bases. The sample consisted of PBMCs. The TCR comes from a male donor in good health and CMV-seronegative. In DNA, the CDR3 is TGTGCCAGCAGTCCGTCGGGACTAGCGGGAAACGAGCAGTACTTC. Translating it yields CASSPSGLAGNEQYF.